The T cell receptor beta chain described here comes from a study of graft-versus-host responses after intestinal transplantation. Study findings and constraints: Recipient marrow showed GvH clones, some seen first in ileum or blood. Peak GvH clone levels in circulation were associated with early post-transplant HvG declines.

Trimming shortened V by 7 bases and J by 3 bases, and 8 bases separated the two germline ends. This CDR3 spans 12 amino acids. Germline V gene sequence: CDR1 SGDLS, CDR2 YYNGEE. Measured with immunoSEQ multiplex PCR; TCRdb has only the in-frame clones, and not every one. Among about 45,000 clones listed, around 90% were seen once. On this clone itself: The antigen is undetermined.

Material: PBMCs, obtained 524 days after transplant. The rearrangement links TRBV9 to TRBJ2-1; D might be TRBD1 or TRBD2, each matching 5 bases. This TCR derives from a human patient who received an intestinal transplant, so some T cells may come from the graft donor. The CDR3 nucleotides read TGTGCCAGCGGGACCCTCTACAATGAGCAGTTCTTC. As protein: CASGTLYNEQFF.